The rows below give T cell receptor beta chains drawn from one sample of a study of blood T cell repertoires in COVID-19. Assay used: immunoSEQ multiplex PCR; TCRdb lists only in-frame clones, some missing. Here the sample spans 55,000 to 70,000 clones, roughly 90% being singletons. Sequenced: peripheral blood. These receptors all stem from a human donor in a cohort sampled during active COVID-19. Each CDR3 is given with its conserved first and last residue. D genes are given only for firm matches. Rows may omit the clone size; those that give it use once, few, many or a size class.

j_call,cdr3_length,clone_size,d_call,v_call,cdr3_nt,cdr3_aa
TRBJ2-5,17,NA,TRBD2,TRBV19,TGTGCCAGTAGTGTAGGAGTTAGCGGGAGTAAAAAAGAGACCCAGTACTTC,CASSVGVSGSKKETQYF
TRBJ2-7,14,NA,NA,TRBV7-2,TGTGCCAGCAGTTCGACTGGACTCTCCTACGAGCAGTACTTC,CASSSTGLSYEQYF
TRBJ2-6,16,NA,NA,TRBV6-1,TGTGCCAGCAGTGAAGCGGCGGGGCAGGGGGCCAACGTCCTGACTTTC,CASSEAAGQGANVLTF
TRBJ2-1,16,NA,TRBD2,TRBV5-1,TGCGCCAGCAGCGCCTCTAGCGGGGGGCCATACAATGAGCAGTTCTTC,CASSASSGGPYNEQFF
TRBJ1-2,15,NA,NA,TRBV6-4,TGTGCCAGCAGCGACACGGGACAAGTCGGCTATGGCTACACCTTC,CASSDTGQVGYGYTF
TRBJ2-7,17,NA,TRBD1,TRBV23-1,TGCGCCAGCAGCCTGGGGCCTCAGGGGGCTATCTCCTACGAGCAGTACTTC,CASSLGPQGAISYEQYF
TRBJ2-5,13,NA,NA,TRBV5-1,TGCGCCAGCAGCACTGGGACACAAGAGACCCAGTACTTC,CASSTGTQETQYF
TRBJ1-2,12,NA,TRBD1,TRBV6-5,TGTGCCAGCCAGGGGGCGCTGGGAGGCTACACCTTC,CASQGALGGYTF
TRBJ1-1,13,NA,NA,TRBV18,TGTGCCGGGAGGGCAGGCCTGAATACTGAAGCTTTCTTT,CAGRAGLNTEAFF
TRBJ1-2,14,NA,NA,TRBV19,TGTGCCAGTAGCCTCGGAGGCAGGAACTATGGCTACACCTTC,CASSLGGRNYGYTF
TRBJ2-1,11,NA,NA,TRBV5-1,TGCGCCAGCAGCCTGAGGGATGAGCAGTTCTTC,CASSLRDEQFF
TRBJ1-6,14,NA,NA,TRBV2,TGTGCCAGCAGTGAAGTAGGGGGGGGTTCACCCCTCCACTTT,CASSEVGGGSPLHF
TRBJ2-1,14,NA,NA,TRBV12-5,TGTGCTAGTGGTTTTACAGGGAGTTTCGATGAGCAGTTCTTC,CASGFTGSFDEQFF
TRBJ1-1,14,once,NA,TRBV3-1/TRBV3-2,TGTGCCAGCAGCCAAGGGGGGCCCCCCACTGAAGCTTTCTTT,CASSQGGPPTEAFF
TRBJ2-1,14,NA,TRBD2,TRBV10-3,TGTGCCATCAGGAGGACTAGCGGGAGTGGTGAGCAGTTCTTC,CAIRRTSGSGEQFF
TRBJ1-1,12,NA,NA,TRBV3-1/TRBV3-2,TGTGCCAGCAGCCAACTGAGGACTGAAGCTTTCTTT,CASSQLRTEAFF
TRBJ1-2,14,NA,NA,TRBV7-2,TGTGCCAGCAGCTTAGGAGGGTCCAGCCGCGGCTACACCTTC,CASSLGGSSRGYTF
TRBJ1-2,14,NA,TRBD1,TRBV6-5,TGTGCCAGCAGTTTAGACCGGGACAGGGTGAGGTACACCTTC,CASSLDRDRVRYTF
TRBJ1-4,14,NA,TRBD1,TRBV5-1,TGCGCCAGCAGCCGGACAGGGTCTGGCGAAAAACTGTTTTTT,CASSRTGSGEKLFF
TRBJ1-5,17,few,TRBD1,TRBV6-7,TGTGCCAGCAGTACGAGATCCCGGGACAGGGTTCAACAGCCCCAGCATTTT,CASSTRSRDRVQQPQHF
TRBJ2-7,13,NA,NA,TRBV27,TGTGCCGTAAGCCCAGGGGGGTCCTACGAGCAGTACTTC,CAVSPGGSYEQYF
TRBJ1-1,13,NA,NA,TRBV2,TGTGCCAGCAGCCCCGTACGGGTTCAGCAAGCTTTCTTT,CASSPVRVQQAFF
TRBJ2-7,14,NA,TRBD1,TRBV7-3,TGTGCCAGCAGCTCCCAGGGGGCGCAGAGCGAGCAGTACTTC,CASSSQGAQSEQYF
TRBJ2-2,16,NA,NA,TRBV7-6,TGTGCCAGCAGTTGGGACTTCGTTGCGAACACCGGGGAGCTGTTTTTT,CASSWDFVANTGELFF
TRBJ2-3,17,once,TRBD2,TRBV5-1,TGCGCCAGCAGCTTGGCGACTAGCGGAGGCTCCACAGATACGCAGTATTTT,CASSLATSGGSTDTQYF